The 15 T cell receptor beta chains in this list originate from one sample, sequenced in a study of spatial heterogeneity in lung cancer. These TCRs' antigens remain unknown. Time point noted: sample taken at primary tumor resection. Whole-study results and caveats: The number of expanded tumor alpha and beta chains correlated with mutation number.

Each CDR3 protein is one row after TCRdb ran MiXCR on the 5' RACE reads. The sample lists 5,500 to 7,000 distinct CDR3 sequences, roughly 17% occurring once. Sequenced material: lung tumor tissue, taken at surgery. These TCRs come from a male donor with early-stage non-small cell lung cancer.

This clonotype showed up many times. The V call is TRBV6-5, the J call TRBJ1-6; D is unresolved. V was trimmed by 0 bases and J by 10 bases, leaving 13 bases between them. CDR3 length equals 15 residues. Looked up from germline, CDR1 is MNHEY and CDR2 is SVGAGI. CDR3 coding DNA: TGTGCCAGCAGTTACTCGATCCCGAACGGGTCACCCCTCCACTTT. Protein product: CASSYSIPNGSPLHF.

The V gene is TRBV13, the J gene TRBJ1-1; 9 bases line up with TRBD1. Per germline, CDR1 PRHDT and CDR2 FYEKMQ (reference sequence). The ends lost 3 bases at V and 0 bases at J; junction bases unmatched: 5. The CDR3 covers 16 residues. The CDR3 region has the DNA TGTGCCAGCAGCTTTACAGGGGGCGGCTTGAACACTGAAGCTTTCTTT. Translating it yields CASSFTGGGLNTEAFF.

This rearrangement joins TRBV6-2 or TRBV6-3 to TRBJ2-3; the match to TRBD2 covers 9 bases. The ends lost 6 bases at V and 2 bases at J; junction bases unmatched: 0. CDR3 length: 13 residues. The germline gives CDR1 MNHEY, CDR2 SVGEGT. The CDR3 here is CASRGLATDTQYF. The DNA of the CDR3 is TGTGCCAGCAGGGGACTAGCCACAGATACGCAGTATTTT.

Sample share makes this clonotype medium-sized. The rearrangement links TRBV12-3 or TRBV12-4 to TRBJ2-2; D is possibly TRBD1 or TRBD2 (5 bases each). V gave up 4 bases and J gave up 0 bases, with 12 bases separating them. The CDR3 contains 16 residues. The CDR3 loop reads CASSSSGTTNTGELFF. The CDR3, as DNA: TGTGCCAGCAGTTCCTCCGGGACCACGAACACCGGGGAGCTGTTTTTT.

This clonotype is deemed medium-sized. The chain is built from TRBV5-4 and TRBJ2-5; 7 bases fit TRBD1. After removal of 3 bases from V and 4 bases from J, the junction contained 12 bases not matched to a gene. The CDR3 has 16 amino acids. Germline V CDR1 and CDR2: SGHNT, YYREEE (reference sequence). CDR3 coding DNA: TGTGCCAGCAGCTGGAGTCGGGACAGTTTGAGAGAGACCCAGTACTTC. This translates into CASSWSRDSLRETQYF.

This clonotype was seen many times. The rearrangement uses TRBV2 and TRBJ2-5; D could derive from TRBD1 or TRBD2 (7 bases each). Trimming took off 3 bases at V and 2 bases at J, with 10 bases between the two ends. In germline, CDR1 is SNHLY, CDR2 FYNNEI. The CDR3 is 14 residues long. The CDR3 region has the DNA TGTGCCAGCAGTGACAGGGGGGGGCAAGAGACCCAGTACTTC. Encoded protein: CASSDRGGQETQYF.

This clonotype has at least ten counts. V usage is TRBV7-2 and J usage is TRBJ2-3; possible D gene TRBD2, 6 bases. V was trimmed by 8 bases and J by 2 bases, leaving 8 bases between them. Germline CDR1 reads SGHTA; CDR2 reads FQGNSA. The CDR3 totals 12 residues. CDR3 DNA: TGTGCCAGCGGGGGGTACACAGATACGCAGTATTTT. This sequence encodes CASGGYTDTQYF.

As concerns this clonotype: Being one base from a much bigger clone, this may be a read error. The CDR3, as DNA: TGCGTCAGCAGTGGGGAATCGGGCAATGAGCAGTTCTTC. This translates into CVSSGESGNEQFF. V is TRBV5-1 and J is TRBJ2-1; no clear D. The CDR3 has 13 amino acids. The germline V gene has CDR1 SGHRS and CDR2 YFSETQ.

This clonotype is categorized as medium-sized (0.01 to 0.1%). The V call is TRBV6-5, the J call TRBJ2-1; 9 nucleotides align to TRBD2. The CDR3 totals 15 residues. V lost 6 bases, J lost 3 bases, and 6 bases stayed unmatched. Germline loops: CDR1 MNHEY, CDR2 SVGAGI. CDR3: CASRVWTSDYNEQFF. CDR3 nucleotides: TGTGCCAGCAGAGTATGGACTAGCGACTACAATGAGCAGTTCTTC.

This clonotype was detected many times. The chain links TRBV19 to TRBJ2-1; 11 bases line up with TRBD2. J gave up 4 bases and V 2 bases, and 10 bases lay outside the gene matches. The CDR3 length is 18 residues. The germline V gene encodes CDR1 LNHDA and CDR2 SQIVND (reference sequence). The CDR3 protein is CASSISPTSGMTYNEQFF. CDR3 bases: TGTGCCAGTAGTATATCTCCGACTAGCGGGATGACATACAATGAGCAGTTCTTC.

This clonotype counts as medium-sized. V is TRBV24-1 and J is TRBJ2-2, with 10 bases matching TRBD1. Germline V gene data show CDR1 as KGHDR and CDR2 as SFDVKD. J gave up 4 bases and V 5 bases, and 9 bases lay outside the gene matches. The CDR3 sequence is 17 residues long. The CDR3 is CATSGFDRGQGTGELFF. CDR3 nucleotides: TGTGCCACCAGTGGGTTCGACAGGGGGCAGGGCACCGGGGAGCTGTTTTTT.

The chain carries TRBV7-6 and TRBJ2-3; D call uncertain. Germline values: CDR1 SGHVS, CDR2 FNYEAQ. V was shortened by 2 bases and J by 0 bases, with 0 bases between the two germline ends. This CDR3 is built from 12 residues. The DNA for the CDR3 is TGTGCCAGCAGCTTAAGCACAGATACGCAGTATTTT. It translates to CASSLSTDTQYF.

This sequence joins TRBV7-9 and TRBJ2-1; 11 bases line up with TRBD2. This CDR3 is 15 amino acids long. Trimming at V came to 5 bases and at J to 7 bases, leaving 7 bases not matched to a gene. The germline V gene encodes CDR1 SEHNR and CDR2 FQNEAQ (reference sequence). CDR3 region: CASSPGLAGWNEQFF. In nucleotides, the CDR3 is TGTGCCAGCAGCCCTGGACTAGCGGGCTGGAATGAGCAGTTCTTC.

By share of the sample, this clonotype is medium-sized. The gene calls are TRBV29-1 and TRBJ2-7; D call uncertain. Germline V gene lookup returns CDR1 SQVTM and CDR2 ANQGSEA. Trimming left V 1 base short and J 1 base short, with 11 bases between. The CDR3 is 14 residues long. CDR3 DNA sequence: TGCAGCGTTGAAGGGGTAGAAACTTCCTACGAGCAGTACTTC. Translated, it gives CSVEGVETSYEQYF.

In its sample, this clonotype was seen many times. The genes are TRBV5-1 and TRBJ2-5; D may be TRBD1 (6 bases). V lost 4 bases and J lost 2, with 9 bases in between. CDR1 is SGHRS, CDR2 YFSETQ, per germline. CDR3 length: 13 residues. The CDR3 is CASSPDRQETQYF. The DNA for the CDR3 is TGCGCCAGCAGCCCGGACAGACAAGAGACCCAGTACTTC.